Included here is one T cell receptor (beta chain) sequence, with context. Its specificity is unknown. The CDR3 covers 14 residues. Losses at the gene ends were 6 bases for V and 4 bases for J; bases not matched to a gene: 6. Germline V lookup: CDR1 ENHRY, CDR2 SYGVKD. Measured with immunoSEQ multiplex PCR; TCRdb has only the in-frame clones, and not every one. The sample has roughly 250,000 clones, roughly 70% seen once. This sample was included in a study of cytotoxic CD8 clonotypes in ibrutinib-treated CLL. Study summary: Patients: roughly 11 relapsed/refractory, fewer than 16 treatment-naive, 17 IGHV unmutated. On average, 94,082 productive rearrangements and more than 200,000 productive templates per sample. Notes on the study in general: Clonality went up at the time of ibrutinib response, stayed stable in sustained remission, and later dropped back toward its baseline level at progression.

The chain recombines TRBV10-3 with TRBJ2-3; 8 positions match TRBD1. This sample comprised PBMCs, obtained after 24 months of ibrutinib treatment. This receptor was obtained from a human donor with chronic lymphocytic leukemia. The CDR3 spells CAISPGQGADTQYF. The DNA for the CDR3 is TGTGCCATCAGCCCTGGACAGGGAGCAGATACGCAGTATTTT.